Described below is a single T cell receptor (beta chain) sequence and its context. Its antigen target is currently unknown. Base qualities are not at hand, and no much larger clone is one base apart. The TCR beta CDR3 regions were amplified from the RNA transcripts. The first round of RT-PCR for the TCR CDR3 was performed with the HTBI primer set and the Qiagen OneStep RT-PCR kit. Libraries were constructed in a second round of multiplex PCR, after which size selection and purification were performed. Libraries were sequenced paired-end with 100 bp reads on an Illumina HiSeq2000. From the authors' description of their analysis: SOAPnuke was used to process the raw data, throwing out any read that contained adapters or uncalled bases, had a mean Phred below 15, or lacked an exact constant-primer or identifier match. High-quality paired reads were merged using COPE v1.2.5, and each unique nucleotide sequence was defined as a clonotype. MiTCR v1.1 was used to align the clonotypes against IMGT TRBV, TRBD and TRBJ reference segments. The analysis was restricted to V-J combinations with a frequency above 0.0001, which together covered about 99% of the repertoires. The TCS score was defined as F50 (clonal expansion) divided by E x V (chaos), with BLOSUM62-based TCRdist calculated between CDR3 peptides within each V-J. Welch's t-statistics and random forest reduced roughly 530 V-J features to roughly 13, which were used in a naive Bayes classifier (R e1071). TCRdb passed the public sequencing reads through fastp at Q25 and MiXCR, retaining productive beta sequences. Each CDR3 protein appears once, grouped with its most common genes and DNA. These V and J calls derive from TCRdb rather than the authors' analysis. For this sample the table gives hundreds of thousands of distinct CDR3 sequences, of which about a sixth were detected only once. The top ten constitute about 27% of the sample.

This sample was taken from a study of T cells in Graves' hyperthyroidism and ophthalmopathy (dated by TCRdb to about 2019). With respect to the entire study: Peripheral blood samples were taken at the time of initial diagnosis, prior to any treatment. To identify distinguishing TCR V-J signatures, a discovery cohort of 90 to 100 patients was used, comprising fewer than 45 with Graves' ophthalmopathy and some 57 with stable Graves' hyperthyroidism. An independent validation cohort of under 20 hyperthyroidism patients and 17 patients who later progressed to ophthalmopathy tested prospective prediction of ophthalmopathy. The approximately 100 discovery patients were divided at random into training and test sets in a 7:3 ratio. Thyroid tissue and blood T-cell repertoires from more than five Graves' hyperthyroidism patients were also compared in the study. Once sampling was done, hyperthyroidism patients were given methimazole at a starting dose of 30 mg daily, whereas ophthalmopathy patients were given high-dose intravenous methylprednisolone. TCR Vbeta CDR3 sequencing of approximately 140 peripheral blood samples (under 45 ophthalmopathy, about 80 hyperthyroidism and 17 progressor patients) is reported in the paper. Broader findings and caveats from the paper: Most expanded thyroid clonotypes (frequency above 0.001) were also detected in blood, a finding suggesting that blood repertoires may reflect thyroid immune responses. Sample size was not statistically predetermined, and blinding of investigators to group allocation was not performed. In validation, the model predicted progression to ophthalmopathy a median of about 6.8 months before onset, with about 64% sensitivity and 72.22% specificity. A model built on a 13 V-J signature distinguished ophthalmopathy from stable hyperthyroidism, reaching roughly 88% sensitivity and about 81% specificity in cross-validation and 80%/75% in testing.

Hyperthyroidism patients were newly diagnosed, with disease duration under 2 months, and aged 18 to 65 years. The study excluded patients with uncontrolled infections, other autoimmune diseases, pregnancy or lactation. Diagnoses were established on the basis of clinical symptoms, serum thyroxine and TRAb, thyroid ultrasound, and orbital computed tomography. Blood from progressor patients was drawn when they were first diagnosed with hyperthyroidism, before any ophthalmopathy symptoms appeared. Ficoll-Paque density gradient centrifugation was used to isolate PBMCs from under 11 ml of fresh peripheral blood. Patients classed as progressors first received a Graves' hyperthyroidism diagnosis and then went on to develop ophthalmopathy during follow-up. Trizol reagent was used to extract total RNA, and RNA quality was then checked on an Agilent 2100 Bioanalyzer. Trimming takes 4 bases from V and 3 bases from J, and the germline ends sit 13 bases apart. From the germline V gene, CDR1 is MNHNS and CDR2 is SASEGT. From cysteine to phenylalanine, the CDR3 is 15 amino acids long. The retained sequence is limited to the CDR3, 45 bases, with the frame set at the first base.

Sequencing input: blood. This sequence was found in a woman aged 18 to 35 with Graves' hyperthyroidism that later progressed to Graves' ophthalmopathy. Here the chain combines TRBV6-1 and TRBJ1-5; the D segment could be TRBD1, given 5 matching bases. In nucleotides, the sequence is TGTGCCAGCAGTGCCCATCGGGGGTACAATCAGCCCCAGCATTTT. This encodes CASSAHRGYNQPQHF.